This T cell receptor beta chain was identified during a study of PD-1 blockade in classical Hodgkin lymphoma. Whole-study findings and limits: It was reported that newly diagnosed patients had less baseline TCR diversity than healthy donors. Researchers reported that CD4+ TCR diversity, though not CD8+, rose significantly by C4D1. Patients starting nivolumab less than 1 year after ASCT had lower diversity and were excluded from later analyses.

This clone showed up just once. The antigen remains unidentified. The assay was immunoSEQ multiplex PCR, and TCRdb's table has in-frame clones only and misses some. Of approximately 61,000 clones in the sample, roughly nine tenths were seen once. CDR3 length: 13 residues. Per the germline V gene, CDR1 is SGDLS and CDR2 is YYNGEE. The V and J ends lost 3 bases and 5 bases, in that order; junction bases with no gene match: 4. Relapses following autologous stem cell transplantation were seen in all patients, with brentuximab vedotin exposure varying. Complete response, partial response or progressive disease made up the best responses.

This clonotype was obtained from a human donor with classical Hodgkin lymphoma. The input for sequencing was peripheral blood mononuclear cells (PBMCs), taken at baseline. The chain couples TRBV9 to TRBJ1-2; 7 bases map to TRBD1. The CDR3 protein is CASSALQGYGYTF. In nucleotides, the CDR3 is TGTGCCAGCAGCGCTTTACAGGGGTATGGCTACACCTTC.